The clone carrying this TCR beta chain was recorded many times. This sample is drawn from a study of patients and donors after allogeneic stem cell transplantation. CDR3 length: 11 residues. The ends were cut back, 10 bases at V and 2 bases at J, with 9 bases in the middle. Per germline, CDR1 ENHRY and CDR2 SYGVKD. TCRdb called the RT-PCR reads again in MiXCR, with one record for every CDR3 protein. The data hold approximately 33,000 distinct CDR3 sequences, with over 6.5% observed a single time. The chain joins TRBV10-3 to TRBJ2-7; perhaps TRBD1 as D (7 bases). The material sequenced was blood, either unsorted or a sorted T cell fraction (not recorded which). The receptor's source is a human donor who was either an allogeneic HSCT recipient or a stem cell or donor lymphocyte infusion donor (not recorded which). It is not recorded whose cells these are; they may come from a transplant donor. The CDR3 nucleotides are TGTGCCAGCGGGACAGCCTACGAGCAGTACTTC. As protein: CASGTAYEQYF.